This TCR beta chain was documented in a study of cytomegalovirus exposure and HLA in healthy donors. PCR used 60 Vbeta primers and 13 Jbeta primers. Produced via immunoSEQ multiplex PCR; TCRdb's table is partial and in-frame only. The sample yields 130,000 to 150,000 clones, 75% to 90% seen once. The junction had 11 bases not matched to a gene; V was cut back by 9 bases and J by 4 bases. The CDR3 spans 14 residues. CDR1 and CDR2 from the germline V gene are MNHNS and SASEGT. Study-wide points: Among the CMV-associated chains, three were confirmed in vitro as specific for CMV antigens.

To note about this clone: Its antigen remains unidentified.

This TCR derives from a middle-aged man in good health and CMV-seronegative. The J gene is TRBJ2-7, the V gene TRBV6-1; 8 nucleotides line up with TRBD1. Sequenced sample: PBMCs. CDR3 coding DNA: TGTGCCAGTACTGAAACAGGGGGGTTTTACGAGCAGTACTTC. It encodes CASTETGGFYEQYF.